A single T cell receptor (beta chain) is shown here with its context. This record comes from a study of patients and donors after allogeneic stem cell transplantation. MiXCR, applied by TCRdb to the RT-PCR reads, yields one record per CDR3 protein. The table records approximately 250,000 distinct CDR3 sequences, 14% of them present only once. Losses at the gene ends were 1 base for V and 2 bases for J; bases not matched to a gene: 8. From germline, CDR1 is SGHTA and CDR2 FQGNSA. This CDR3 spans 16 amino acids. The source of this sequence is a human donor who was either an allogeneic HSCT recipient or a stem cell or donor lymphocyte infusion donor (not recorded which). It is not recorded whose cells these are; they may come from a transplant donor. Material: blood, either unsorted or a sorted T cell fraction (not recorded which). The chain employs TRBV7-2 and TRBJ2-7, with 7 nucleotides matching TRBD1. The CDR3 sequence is CASSLEFGQETYEQYF. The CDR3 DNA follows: TGTGCCAGCAGCTTAGAGTTCGGACAGGAGACCTACGAGCAGTACTTC.